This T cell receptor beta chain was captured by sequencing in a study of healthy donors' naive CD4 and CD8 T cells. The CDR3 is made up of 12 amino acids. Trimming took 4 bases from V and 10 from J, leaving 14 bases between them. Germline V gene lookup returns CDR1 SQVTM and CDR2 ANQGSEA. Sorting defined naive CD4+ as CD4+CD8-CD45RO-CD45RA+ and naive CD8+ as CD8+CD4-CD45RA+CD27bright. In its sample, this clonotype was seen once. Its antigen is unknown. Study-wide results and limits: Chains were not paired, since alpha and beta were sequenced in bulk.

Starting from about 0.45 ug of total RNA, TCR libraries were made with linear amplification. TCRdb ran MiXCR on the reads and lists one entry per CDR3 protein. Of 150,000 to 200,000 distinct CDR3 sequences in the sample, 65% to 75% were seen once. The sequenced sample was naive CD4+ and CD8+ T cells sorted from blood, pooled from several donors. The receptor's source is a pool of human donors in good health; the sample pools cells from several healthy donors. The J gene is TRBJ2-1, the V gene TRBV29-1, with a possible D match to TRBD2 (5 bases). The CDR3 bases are TGCAGCGTTGGTCGTAGCGATCGCGAGCAGTTCTTC. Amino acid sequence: CSVGRSDREQFF.